Each of the 6 T cell receptor beta chains below was sequenced from the same sample in a study of blood T cells in healthy people across ages. Then a second PCR, running about 7 to 11 cycles, was carried out with a sample-barcoded 5' primer and a J-beta primer mix. Each CDR3 protein is one row after TCRdb ran MiXCR on the 5' RACE reads. The repertoire includes 870,000 or so distinct CDR3 sequences, around 26% of them detected once, and roughly 17% sits in the top ten. The sequenced sample consisted of blood. These receptors came from a woman older than 75 in good health.

As to this clonotype: Its ends do not fully match the called genes, so a read error is possible. The gene calls are TRBV20-1 and TRBJ1-2, with TRBD1 as a possible D gene (6 bases). The germline gives CDR1 DFQATT, CDR2 SNEGSKA (reference sequence). CDR3 size: 15 residues. The CDR3 coding sequence is TGCAGTGCTAGAGATTCGGGGGGGGCTAACCATGGCTACACCTTC. It specifies CSARDSGGANHGYTF.

Remarks on this clonotype: A much larger clone lies a single base off, so this may be a read error. The V call is TRBV12-3 or TRBV12-4, the J call TRBJ2-1; no definite D call. The CDR3 covers 12 residues. V was clipped by 3 bases and J by 9 bases, with 9 bases between them. The CDR3 protein is CASSLLCSEQFF. The DNA of the CDR3 is TGTGCCAGCAGTTTGTTGTGCTCTGAGCAGTTCTTC.

This clonotype was counted a few times. One base away lies a much larger clone, so this may be a sequencing read error. The chain carries TRBV7-2 and TRBJ2-1, with D perhaps TRBD2 (5 bases). Germline lookup yields CDR1 SGHTA and CDR2 FQGNSA. This CDR3 contains 15 residues. CDR3: CAGSLARNSYNEQFF. CDR3 DNA: TGTGCCGGCAGCTTAGCGCGAAATAGTTACAATGAGCAGTTCTTC. The entire variable domain, with the rest obtained from reference TRBV7-2 and TRBJ2-1, is as follows: GAGVSQSPSNKVTEKGKDVELRCDPISGHTALYWYRQSLGQGLEFLIYFQGNSAPDKSGLPSDRFSAERTGGSVSTLTIQRTQQEDSAVYLCAGSLARNSYNEQFFGPGTRLTVL.

Comments on this clonotype: A much larger clone sits a single nucleotide away, making a read error possible. The chain joins TRBV7-6 to TRBJ2-1; 8 nucleotides match TRBD2. CDR1 SGHVS and CDR2 FNYEAQ come from the germline V gene. The CDR3 consists of 16 residues. Trimming cost V 5 bases and J 7 bases; bases outside gene matches: 13. CDR3 sequence (DNA): TGTGCCAGCAGCCGAGGACGAGCGGGGGCGCAAAATGAGCAGTTCTTC. This gives the protein CASSRGRAGAQNEQFF.

There are a few counts of this clonotype. The chain joins TRBV3-1 to TRBJ1-2; no clear D gene. Germline V gives CDR1 LGHDT, CDR2 YNNKEL (reference sequence). Between the trimmed V and J ends, which lost 6 bases and 4 bases, there was a span of 12 bases. The CDR3 runs to 13 residues. In nucleotides, the CDR3 is TGTGCCAGCAGGCAACTCTCCAGCTATGGCTACACCTTC. Its translation: CASRQLSSYGYTF.

This clonotype was recorded at least ten times. The chain uses TRBV20-1 and TRBJ2-3; 10 bases match TRBD2. The germline V gene has CDR1 DFQATT and CDR2 SNEGSKA (reference sequence). V trimming: 0 bases; J trimming: 5 bases; junction bases outside the gene matches: 8. CDR3 length equals 16 residues. CDR3 DNA sequence: TGCAGTGCTAGAGATCCAGCGGGGGGGTTTAAAGATACGCAGTATTTT. Amino acids: CSARDPAGGFKDTQYF.